Detailed here is one T cell receptor beta chain. As yet, its antigen is unknown. This sample was taken from a study of intratumoral heterogeneity in liver cancer. Study-wide context: Most patients were male, with a median age of about 69 years. Overall study findings and caveats: Tumor-infiltrating lymphocyte representation was acknowledged to be under-sampled.

Sequencing was performed with immunoSEQ multiplex PCR; in TCRdb, only in-frame clones are kept and a portion is missing. The sample holds just over 20,000 clones, over 60% seen once. All patients had early-stage hepatocellular carcinoma and were untreated before surgical resection. The receptor's source is a woman in her 70s with hepatocellular carcinoma. Sequenced material: tumor-adjacent normal tissue, taken before any cancer treatment.

The CDR3 sequence is CASSPLGENIQYF. DNA for the CDR3: TGTGCCAGCTCCCCATTGGGGGAGAACATTCAGTACTTC. The chain joins TRBV27 to TRBJ2-4; the D call may be TRBD1 or TRBD2 (5 bases each). The length of the CDR3 is 13 residues. Germline lookup yields CDR1 MNHEY and CDR2 SMNVEV (reference sequence). Trimming left V 8 bases short and J 7 bases short, with 15 bases between.